This TCR beta chain emerged from a study of Graves' ophthalmopathy and Graves' hyperthyroidism. Regarding the study as a whole: Blood also contained most of the expanded thyroid clonotypes above 0.001 frequency.

Trimming at V came to 8 bases and at J to 2 bases, leaving 11 bases not matched to a gene. There are 15 residues in the CDR3. Points on this clonotype: Antigen unknown.

RNA transcripts served as template for amplifying TCR beta CDR3 sequences. An initial RT-PCR round employing HTBI primers preceded a second-round multiplex PCR. TCRdb itself ran the multiplex PCR reads through MiXCR, one entry per CDR3 protein. The sample includes over a million distinct CDR3 sequences, about two fifths of them seen just once. J is TRBJ2-7 and V is TRBV12-3 or TRBV12-4; TRBD2 matches 8 bases. The material sequenced was peripheral blood or thyroid tissue (not recorded which). This clonotype was obtained from an adult man with Graves' hyperthyroidism. CDR3 DNA sequence: TGTGCCAGCGGCCCAGGGAGTAGCGGGGCCTACGAGCAGTACTTC. Its protein is CASGPGSSGAYEQYF.